The clone carrying this T cell receptor (beta chain) was detected many times. Its antigen is still unknown. These data are taken from a study of T cells in Graves' hyperthyroidism and ophthalmopathy. General study results and limits: The model's output predicted ophthalmopathy at a median of roughly 6 months prior to onset. Most thyroid clonotypes that were expanded above 0.001 also turned up in blood.

Not enrolled were patients with uncontrolled infection, other autoimmune disease, pregnancy or lactation. CDR1 MDHEN and CDR2 SYDVKM come from the germline V gene. V lost 7 bases, J lost 6 bases, and 8 bases lay in between. This CDR3 has 11 amino acids. Amplified TCR beta CDR3 regions came from RNA transcripts. HTBI primers were the set used in a first-round RT-PCR of the TCR CDR3. From the multiplex PCR reads, TCRdb called clonotypes with MiXCR, one entry per CDR3 protein. The sample has about 290,000 distinct CDR3 sequences, 12% to 15% seen once; the top ten hold 7.9%. The chain combines TRBV28 with TRBJ2-3; D call uncertain. The clonotype comes from a woman aged 40-49 years with Graves' hyperthyroidism. The sequenced material came from blood. CDR3 sequence (DNA): TGTGCCAGCACCTCTAGGGATACGCAGTATTTT. This translates into CASTSRDTQYF.